The 4 T cell receptor beta chains listed next were all sequenced from one sample in a study of breast tumors, draining lymph nodes, adjacent tissues. A single record per CDR3 protein comes from TCRdb applying MiXCR to the multiplex PCR reads. The sample yields approximately 280,000 distinct CDR3 sequences, under 35% seen once. Samples came from axillary lymph nodes draining the breast cancer. Specimen: axillary lymph node tissue. These TCRs come from a female donor with breast cancer. Some clones in this sample may be carry-over from other donors' samples.

The J gene is TRBJ1-1, the V gene TRBV29-1; 8 bases agree with TRBD1. The CDR3 runs to 13 residues. The trim removed 6 bases at V and 4 bases at J, leaving 7 bases unmatched. Germline CDR1 and CDR2: SQVTM and ANQGSEA. CDR3 DNA sequence: TGCAGCGTAGCTACAGGGGGGAGCACTGAAGCTTTCTTT. Translated, it gives CSVATGGSTEAFF.

In this sample, this clonotype turned up many times. The CDR3 does not end in the conserved phenylalanine or tryptophan, so this is likely a read error. The V and J genes are TRBV29-1 and TRBJ2-1; TRBD2 is a possible D gene (5 bases). From germline, CDR1 is SQVTM and CDR2 ANQGSEA. With 3 bases removed from V and 0 bases from J, the gap between germline ends came to 12 bases. The CDR3 is made up of 15 amino acids. Written as DNA, the CDR3 is TGCAGCGTTGAGGCTAGCCGTAGCTCCTACAATGAGCAGTTCTCC. It encodes CSVEASRSSYNEQFS.

This clonotype was counted ten times or more. V usage is TRBV11-2 and J usage is TRBJ2-1, with 8 bases matching TRBD2. V shed 10 bases and J 1 base; nucleotides not matched to a gene: 6. The germline CDR1 and CDR2 sequences are SGHAT and FQNNGV. The CDR3 runs to 14 residues. This CDR3 is CATKTSGSYNEQFF. CDR3 DNA: TGTGCCACCAAAACTAGCGGATCCTACAATGAGCAGTTCTTC.

Comment on this clonotype: The junction shows a germline mismatch at one end, possibly a read error. The rearrangement uses TRBV5-4 and TRBJ1-1; D gene unclear. The CDR3 sequence is 12 residues long. Germline CDR1 reads SGHNT; CDR2 reads YYREEE (reference sequence). The CDR3 reads CASSLVGNEALF. The CDR3, as DNA: TGTGCCAGCAGCTTGGTCGGAAACGAAGCTCTCTTT.